These T cell receptor beta chains were read from a single sample in a study of human versus mouse CDR3 diversity and MHC coevolution. Here immunoSEQ multiplex PCR was the method, and the copy in TCRdb shows in-frame clones only, minus some. This sample has roughly 80,000 clones, with about 93% found just once. What was sequenced was naive CD4+ T cells from blood. The receptors derive from a person aged 25-75 years in good health. The conserved cysteine and the conserved F or W are not part of the CDR3 here.

v_call: TRBV10-3
j_call: TRBJ1-1
cdr3_aa: AISRQGAKNTEAF

v_call: TRBV7-9
j_call: TRBJ1-1
cdr3_aa: ASSATMNTEAF

v_call: TRBV7-2
j_call: TRBJ2-4
cdr3_aa: ASSFDRAAKNIQY

v_call: TRBV10-3
j_call: TRBJ1-1
cdr3_aa: AISAVQGASEAF

v_call: TRBV30
j_call: TRBJ1-5
cdr3_aa: AWSVKDRTLNQPQH

v_call: TRBV12-5
j_call: TRBJ2-3
cdr3_aa: ASGSNPAGETDTQY

v_call: TRBV18
j_call: TRBJ2-5
cdr3_aa: ASSSQETQY

v_call: TRBV7-2
j_call: TRBJ2-3
cdr3_aa: ASSLRLFSTDTQY

v_call: TRBV11-2
j_call: TRBJ2-5
cdr3_aa: ASSFGQKETQY

v_call: TRBV18
j_call: TRBJ2-3
cdr3_aa: ASSPQRTSGTDTQY

v_call: TRBV5-1
j_call: TRBJ2-5
cdr3_aa: ASSSQGAETQY

v_call: TRBV5-5
j_call: TRBJ1-5
cdr3_aa: ASRRPPIQGLSNQPQH

v_call: TRBV13
j_call: TRBJ2-7
cdr3_aa: ASSFGRGTYEQY

v_call: TRBV7-2
j_call: TRBJ2-7
cdr3_aa: ASSLAGGLAGVSEQY

v_call: TRBV6-1
j_call: TRBJ1-6
cdr3_aa: ASWQGAWNSPLH

v_call: TRBV5-1
j_call: TRBJ2-7
cdr3_aa: ASSLSLGNEQY

v_call: TRBV25-1
j_call: -
cdr3_aa: ASSVPSSVYEQY

v_call: TRBV6-6
j_call: TRBJ1-1
cdr3_aa: ASRNRGLRNTEAF

v_call: TRBV5-1
j_call: TRBJ1-4
cdr3_aa: ASSPVAGGTEKLF

v_call: TRBV21-1
j_call: TRBJ1-2
cdr3_aa: ARQFYGYT

v_call: TRBV29-1
j_call: TRBJ1-1
cdr3_aa: SVEGTGTEAF

v_call: TRBV7-2
j_call: TRBJ1-2
cdr3_aa: ASSSDRVGYGYT

v_call: TRBV7-2
j_call: TRBJ2-7
cdr3_aa: ASSLEPLPYEQY

v_call: TRBV7-2
j_call: TRBJ2-7
cdr3_aa: ASSLARTGRSYEQY

v_call: TRBV5-6
j_call: TRBJ1-2
cdr3_aa: ASSFPANYGYT

v_call: TRBV5-4
j_call: TRBJ1-1
cdr3_aa: ASSLGPGQNTEAF

v_call: TRBV2
j_call: TRBJ1-1
cdr3_aa: ASNPDREAF

v_call: TRBV9
j_call: TRBJ1-1
cdr3_aa: ASGSTGTGPTEAF

v_call: TRBV18
j_call: TRBJ1-4
cdr3_aa: ASSTGTGGEKLF

v_call: TRBV4-3
j_call: TRBJ2-7
cdr3_aa: ASSQSRDRGHEQY

v_call: TRBV5-4
j_call: TRBJ2-5
cdr3_aa: ASSLPTSRETQY

v_call: TRBV28
j_call: TRBJ2-7
cdr3_aa: ASSPGLAGVLG

v_call: TRBV7-9
j_call: TRBJ2-1
cdr3_aa: ASGLVAGPDNEQF

v_call: TRBV7-3
j_call: TRBJ1-1
cdr3_aa: ASSPGGYSEAF

v_call: TRBV27
j_call: TRBJ1-2
cdr3_aa: ASSKTHGNYGYT

v_call: TRBV6-6
j_call: TRBJ2-5
cdr3_aa: ASSSTGQQETQY

v_call: TRBV7-2
j_call: TRBJ1-1
cdr3_aa: ASSLAQGQAEAF

v_call: TRBV9
j_call: TRBJ1-5
cdr3_aa: ASSVSSNSNQPQH

v_call: TRBV6-1
j_call: TRBJ1-5
cdr3_aa: ASSASRTGTSNQPQH

v_call: TRBV2
j_call: TRBJ2-6
cdr3_aa: ASRAPFSGGEGANVLT

v_call: TRBV10-3
j_call: -
cdr3_aa: AISRTEANYEQY